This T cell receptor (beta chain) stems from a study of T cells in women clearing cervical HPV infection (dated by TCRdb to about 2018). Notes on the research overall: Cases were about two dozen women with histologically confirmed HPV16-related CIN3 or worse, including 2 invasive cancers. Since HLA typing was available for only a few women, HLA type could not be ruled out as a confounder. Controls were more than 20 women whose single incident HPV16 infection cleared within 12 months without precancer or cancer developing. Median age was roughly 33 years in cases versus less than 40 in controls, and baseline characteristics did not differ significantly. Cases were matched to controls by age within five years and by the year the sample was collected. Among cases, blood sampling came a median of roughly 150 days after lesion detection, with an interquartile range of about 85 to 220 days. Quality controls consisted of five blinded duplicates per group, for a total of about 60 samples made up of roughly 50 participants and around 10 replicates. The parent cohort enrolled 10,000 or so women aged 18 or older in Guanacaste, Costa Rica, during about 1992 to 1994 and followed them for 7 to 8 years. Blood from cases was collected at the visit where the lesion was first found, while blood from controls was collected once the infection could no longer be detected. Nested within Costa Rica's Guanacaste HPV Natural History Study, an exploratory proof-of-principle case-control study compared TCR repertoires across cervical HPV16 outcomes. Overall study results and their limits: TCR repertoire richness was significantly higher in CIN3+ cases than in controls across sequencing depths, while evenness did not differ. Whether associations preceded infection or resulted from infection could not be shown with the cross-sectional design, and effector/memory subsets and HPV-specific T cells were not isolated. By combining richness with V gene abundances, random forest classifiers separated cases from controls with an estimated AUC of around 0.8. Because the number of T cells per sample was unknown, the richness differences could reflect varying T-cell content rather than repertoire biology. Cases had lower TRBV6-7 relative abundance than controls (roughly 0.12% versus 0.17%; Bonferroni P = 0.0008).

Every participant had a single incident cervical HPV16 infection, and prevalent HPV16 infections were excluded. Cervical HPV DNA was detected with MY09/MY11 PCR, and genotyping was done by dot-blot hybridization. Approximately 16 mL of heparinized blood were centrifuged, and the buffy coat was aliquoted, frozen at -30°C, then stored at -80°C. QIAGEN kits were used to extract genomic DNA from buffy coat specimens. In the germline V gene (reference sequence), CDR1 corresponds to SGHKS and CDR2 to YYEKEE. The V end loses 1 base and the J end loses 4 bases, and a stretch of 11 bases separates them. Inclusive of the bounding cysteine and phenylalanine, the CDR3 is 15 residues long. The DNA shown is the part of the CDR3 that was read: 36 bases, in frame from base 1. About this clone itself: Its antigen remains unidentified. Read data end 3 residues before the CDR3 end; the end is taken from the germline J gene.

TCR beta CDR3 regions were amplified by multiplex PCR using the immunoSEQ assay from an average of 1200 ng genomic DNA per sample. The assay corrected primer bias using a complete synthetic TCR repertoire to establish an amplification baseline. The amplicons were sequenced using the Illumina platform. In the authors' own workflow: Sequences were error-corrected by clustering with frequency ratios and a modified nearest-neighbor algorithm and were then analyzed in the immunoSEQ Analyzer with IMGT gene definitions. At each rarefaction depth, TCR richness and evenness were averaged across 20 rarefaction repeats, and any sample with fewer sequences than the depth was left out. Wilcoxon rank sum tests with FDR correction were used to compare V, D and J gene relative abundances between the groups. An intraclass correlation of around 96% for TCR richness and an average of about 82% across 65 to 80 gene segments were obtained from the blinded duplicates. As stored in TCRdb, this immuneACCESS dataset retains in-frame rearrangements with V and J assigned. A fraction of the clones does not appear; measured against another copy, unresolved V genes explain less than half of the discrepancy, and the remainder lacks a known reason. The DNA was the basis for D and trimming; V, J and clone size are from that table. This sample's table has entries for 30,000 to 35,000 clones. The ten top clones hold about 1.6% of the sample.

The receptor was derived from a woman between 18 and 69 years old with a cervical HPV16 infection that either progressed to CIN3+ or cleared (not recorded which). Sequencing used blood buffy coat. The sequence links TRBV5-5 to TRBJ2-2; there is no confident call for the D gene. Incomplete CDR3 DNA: TGTGCCAGCAGCTTGTTGGCTAGTCTCACCGGGGAG. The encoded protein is CASSLLASLTGE. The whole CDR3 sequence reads CASSLLASLTGELFF.